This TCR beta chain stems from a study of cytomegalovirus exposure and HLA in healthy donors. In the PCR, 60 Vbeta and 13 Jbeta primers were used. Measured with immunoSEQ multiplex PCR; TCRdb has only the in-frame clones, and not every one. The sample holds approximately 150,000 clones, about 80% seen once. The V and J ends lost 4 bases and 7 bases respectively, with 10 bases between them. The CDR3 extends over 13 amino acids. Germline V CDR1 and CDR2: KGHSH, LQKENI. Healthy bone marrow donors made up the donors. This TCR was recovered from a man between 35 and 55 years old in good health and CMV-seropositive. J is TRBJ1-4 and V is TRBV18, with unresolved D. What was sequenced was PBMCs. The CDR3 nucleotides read TGTGCCAGCTCACGGCAGTCTGGTGAAAAACTGTTTTTT. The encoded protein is CASSRQSGEKLFF.